Below are 9 T cell receptor beta chains sequenced from a single sample in a study of shared clonotypes between healthy human individuals (dated by TCRdb to 2018 to 2020). The library was produced with the immunoSEQ multiplex PCR assay. TCRdb mirrors the immuneACCESS table, restricted to in-frame sequences. Some clones are absent from its copies; in checked studies, under half trace to an unresolved V gene, and the reason for the others is unknown. Within this sample are roughly 1,100,000 clones, with under 80% of them counted one time only. The ten biggest clones cover approximately 1.5% of the sample. Input material: memory CD4+ T cells sorted from blood. Reading the label with the study, this specimen's cell subset or site is: CD45RA-negative fraction. Receptors originate from a man between 18 and 35 years old in good health.

The chain combines TRBV7-6 with TRBJ1-4; TRBD1 might be the D (5 bases). Germline CDR1 SGHVS, CDR2 FNYEAQ. Trimming stripped 2 bases from V and 5 bases from J, with 9 bases between. The CDR3 covers 14 residues. CDR3 in amino acids: CASSLQQGNEKLFF. The CDR3 region has the DNA TGTGCCAGCAGCTTACAGCAGGGCAATGAAAAACTGTTTTTT. Full variable domain (remainder filled in from reference TRBV7-6 and TRBJ1-4): GAGVSQSPRYKVTKRGQDVALRCDPISGHVSLYWYRQALGQGPEFLTYFNYEAQQDKSGLPNDRFSAERPEGSISTLTIQRTEQRDSAMYRCASSLQQGNEKLFFGSGTQLSVL.

As regards this clone: Other nucleotide sequences in the sample specify the same CDR3. The V gene is TRBV5-4, the J gene TRBJ1-6, with 11 bases matching TRBD1. This CDR3 comprises 15 residues. CDR1 is SGHNT, CDR2 YYREEE, per germline (reference sequence). V shed 4 bases, J shed 7 bases, and the junction held 4 bases outside the gene matches. The CDR3 protein is CASSLGTGGNSPLHF. CDR3 in DNA: TGTGCCAGCAGCCTCGGGACAGGGGGGAATTCACCCCTCCACTTT.

The chain has TRBV11-3 and TRBJ2-7; possible D gene TRBD2, 6 bases. V lost 4 bases and J lost 1, with 17 bases in between. In germline, CDR1 is SGHNT, CDR2 YENEEA. The CDR3 sequence is 16 residues long. The CDR3 loop reads CASSCPGTGGSYEQYF. CDR3 DNA sequence: TGTGCCAGCAGCTGTCCCGGGACTGGGGGTTCCTACGAGCAGTACTTC.

The gene calls are TRBV9 and TRBJ2-1; no firm D call. The germline V gene has CDR1 SGDLS and CDR2 YYNGEE. V lost 0 bases, J lost 2 bases, and 12 bases lay in between. The CDR3 runs to 16 residues. The CDR3 loop is CASSVGLPQAYNEQFF. CDR3 DNA: TGTGCCAGCAGCGTAGGCTTACCTCAAGCCTACAATGAGCAGTTCTTC.

J is TRBJ1-2 and V is TRBV7-9, with a possible D match to TRBD1 (6 bases). CDR3 size: 13 residues. Germline-derived CDR1 and CDR2 are SEHNR and FQNEAQ (reference sequence). The ends were cut back, 4 bases at V and 8 bases at J, with 14 bases in the middle. Written as DNA, the CDR3 is TGTGCCAGCAGCTCCTGGACAGTATGGGGCTACACCTTC. This encodes CASSSWTVWGYTF.

The CDR3 nucleotides read TGTGCCAGCAGACGAGCAGGGGGCGCGGACGAGCAGTACTTC. It yields the protein CASRRAGGADEQYF. This sequence joins TRBV27 and TRBJ2-7; TRBD1 aligns across 8 bases. In germline, CDR1 is MNHEY, CDR2 SMNVEV (reference sequence). This CDR3 has 14 residues. Trimming took 6 bases from V and 5 from J; bases not matched to a gene: 9.

Ten or more counts support this clone. This sample also contains other DNA sequences that code for the same CDR3. V gene TRBV6-1 combines with J gene TRBJ1-2; unclear D gene. The CDR3 length is 13 residues. The germline gives CDR1 MNHNS, CDR2 SASEGT. V was shortened by 2 bases and J by 2 bases, with 6 bases between the two germline ends. The CDR3 coding sequence is TGTGCCAGCAGTGAAACAGTAAACTATGGCTACACCTTC. Translating it yields CASSETVNYGYTF.

The count of this clone is one. Relative to the germline gene, one junction end is altered; a read error may explain this. The genes are TRBV7-9 and TRBJ2-1; TRBD1 aligns across 7 bases. The CDR3 covers 13 residues. Germline V gene sequence: CDR1 SEHNR, CDR2 FQNEAQ (reference sequence). CDR3 coding DNA: TGTGCCAGCAGCTTACCGACAGGGACGTTTAGGATCTTC. Its protein is CASSLPTGTFRIF.

Remarks on this clone: A junction boundary mismatches the germline segment, possibly from a read error. The rearrangement joins TRBV7-7 to TRBJ1-2, with a tentative D call TRBD1 (5 bases). This CDR3 contains 13 residues. Germline V gene data show CDR1 as SSHAT and CDR2 as FNYEAQ (reference sequence). CDR3 in amino acids: CASSLWQGYGYTF. The CDR3 DNA reads as TGTGCTAGCAGCTTATGGCAGGGCTATGGCTACACCTTC. The whole variable domain, filled in from reference TRBV7-7 and TRBJ1-2, reads GAGVSQSPRYKVTKRGQDVTLRCDPISSHATLYWYQQALGQGPEFLTYFNYEAQPDKSGLPSDRFSAERPEGSISTLTIQRTEQRDSAMYRCASSLWQGYGYTFGSGTRLTVV.